A single sample is the source of the 4 T cell receptor beta chains below, sequenced in a study of cytomegalovirus exposure and HLA in healthy donors. Sequencing used immunoSEQ multiplex PCR; TCRdb keeps in-frame clones, though not all of them. The profile shows around 70,000 clones, 91% of them singletons. The sample was PBMCs. The receptors come from a man younger than 35 in good health and CMV-seronegative.

The rearrangement uses TRBV19 and TRBJ2-7, with unresolved D. Germline V CDR1 and CDR2: LNHDA, SQIVND (reference sequence). The CDR3 has 14 amino acids. Trimming pared 6 bases from V and 0 bases from J, leaving 12 bases between. The CDR3 is CASSPWSGSYEQYF. The DNA for the CDR3 is TGTGCCAGTAGCCCCTGGTCCGGCTCCTACGAGCAGTACTTC.

V gene TRBV9 combines with J gene TRBJ2-6; unclear D gene. Looked up from germline, CDR1 is SGDLS and CDR2 is YYNGEE. The V gene lost 7 bases and the J gene lost 6 bases, with 8 bases spanning the gap. The length of the CDR3 is 12 residues. The CDR3 DNA sequence: TGTGCCAGCGGGCCCACGGCCAACGTCCTGACTTTC. It codes for CASGPTANVLTF.

This chain links TRBV6-5 with TRBJ2-7, with 8 bases matching TRBD1. The junction had 9 bases not matched to a gene; V was cut back by 0 bases and J by 5 bases. Germline V gives CDR1 MNHEY, CDR2 SVGAGI. This CDR3 region has 16 residues. CDR3 region: CASSYSLPRGQHEQYF. CDR3 DNA sequence: TGTGCCAGCAGTTACTCGTTACCCAGGGGGCAGCACGAGCAGTACTTC.

The J gene is TRBJ2-2, the V gene TRBV7-9, with D perhaps matching TRBD2 (6 bases). Germline lookup yields CDR1 SEHNR and CDR2 FQNEAQ (reference sequence). This CDR3 has 12 residues. The CDR3 DNA sequence: TGTGTCGAGGGAGGGAACACCGGGGAGCTGTTTTTT. This encodes CVEGGNTGELFF.